The source of this TCR beta chain is a study of T cells after yellow fever vaccination. Study observations and caveats: Peaking on day 5 versus 15, the secondary response was faster but weaker.

In making TCR cDNA, 5'RACE template switching added a universal primer site and UMIs to it. Via MiXCR, TCRdb re-called the 5' RACE reads, giving one row per CDR3 protein. The data show about 340,000 distinct CDR3 sequences, approximately 9% seen once. Note on this clonotype: Its antigen is as yet unknown.

V lost 0 bases, J lost 8 bases, and 13 bases stayed unmatched. The CDR3 is made up of 17 amino acids. Germline lookup yields CDR1 SGHAT and CDR2 FQNNGV. The chain combines TRBV11-2 with TRBJ2-4, with TRBD1 identical over 7 bases. This clonotype was sampled from a young man who received the YFV17D yellow fever vaccine. The sample was PBMCs, taken on the day of the first yellow fever vaccination. CDR3 nucleotide sequence: TGTGCCAGCAGCTTAGATATGTGGGGACAGCTTGGGGACATTCAGTACTTC. Translation: CASSLDMWGQLGDIQYF.